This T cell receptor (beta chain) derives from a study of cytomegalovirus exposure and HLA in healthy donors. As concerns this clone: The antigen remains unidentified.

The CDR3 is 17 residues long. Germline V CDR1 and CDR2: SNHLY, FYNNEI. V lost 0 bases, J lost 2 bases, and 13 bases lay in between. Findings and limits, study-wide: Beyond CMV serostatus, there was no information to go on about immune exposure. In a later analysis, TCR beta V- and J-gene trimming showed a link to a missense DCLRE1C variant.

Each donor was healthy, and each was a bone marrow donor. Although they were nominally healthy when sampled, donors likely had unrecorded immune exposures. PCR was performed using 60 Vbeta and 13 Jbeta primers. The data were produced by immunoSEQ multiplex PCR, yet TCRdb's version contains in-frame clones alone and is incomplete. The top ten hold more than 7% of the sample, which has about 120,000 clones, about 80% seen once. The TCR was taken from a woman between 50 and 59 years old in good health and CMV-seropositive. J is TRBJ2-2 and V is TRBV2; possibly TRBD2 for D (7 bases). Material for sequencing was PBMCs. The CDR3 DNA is TGTGCCAGCAGTGAAGCCGGGGGGCGGGGTAACACCGGGGAGCTGTTTTTT. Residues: CASSEAGGRGNTGELFF.